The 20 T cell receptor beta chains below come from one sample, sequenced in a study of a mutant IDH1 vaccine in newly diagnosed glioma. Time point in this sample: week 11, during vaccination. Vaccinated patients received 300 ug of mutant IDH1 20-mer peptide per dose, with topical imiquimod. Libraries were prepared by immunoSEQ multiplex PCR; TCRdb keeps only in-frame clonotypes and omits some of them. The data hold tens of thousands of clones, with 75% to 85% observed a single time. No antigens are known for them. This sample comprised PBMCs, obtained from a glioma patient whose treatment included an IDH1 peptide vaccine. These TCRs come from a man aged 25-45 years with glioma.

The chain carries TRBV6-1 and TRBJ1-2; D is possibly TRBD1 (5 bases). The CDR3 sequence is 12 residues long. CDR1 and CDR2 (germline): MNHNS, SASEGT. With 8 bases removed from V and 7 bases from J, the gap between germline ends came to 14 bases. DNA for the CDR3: TGTGCCAGCTCAAGAGGGGAGGCTGGCTACACCTTC. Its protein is CASSRGEAGYTF.

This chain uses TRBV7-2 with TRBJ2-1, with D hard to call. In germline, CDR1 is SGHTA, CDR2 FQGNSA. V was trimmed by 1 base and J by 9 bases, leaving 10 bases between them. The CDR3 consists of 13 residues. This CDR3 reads CASSLVASAEQFF. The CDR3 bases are TGTGCCAGCAGCTTAGTGGCTAGTGCTGAGCAGTTCTTC.

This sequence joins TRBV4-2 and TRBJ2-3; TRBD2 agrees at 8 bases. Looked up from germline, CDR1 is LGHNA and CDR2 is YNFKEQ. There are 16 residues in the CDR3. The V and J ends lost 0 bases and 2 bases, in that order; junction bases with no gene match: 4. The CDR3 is CASSQETSGFTDTQYF. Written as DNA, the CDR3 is TGTGCCAGCAGCCAAGAAACTAGCGGATTCACAGATACGCAGTATTTT.

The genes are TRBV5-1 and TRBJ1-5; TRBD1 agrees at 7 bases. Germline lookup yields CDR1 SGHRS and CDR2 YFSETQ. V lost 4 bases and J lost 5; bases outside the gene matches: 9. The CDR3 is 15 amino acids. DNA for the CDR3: TGCGCCAGCAGCCCGTCTTCAGGGGGGGATCAGCCCCAGCATTTT. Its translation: CASSPSSGGDQPQHF. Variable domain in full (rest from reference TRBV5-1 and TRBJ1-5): KAGVTQTPRYLIKTRGQQVTLSCSPISGHRSVSWYQQTPGQGLQFLFEYFSETQRNKGNFPGRFSGRQFSNSRSEMNVSTLELGDSALYLCASSPSSGGDQPQHFGDGTRLSIL.

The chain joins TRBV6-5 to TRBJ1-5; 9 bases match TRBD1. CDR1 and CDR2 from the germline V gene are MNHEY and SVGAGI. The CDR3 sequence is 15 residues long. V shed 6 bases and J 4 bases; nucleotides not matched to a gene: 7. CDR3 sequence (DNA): TGTGCCAGCAGGCCCGGGACAGGGAGTAATCAGCCCCAGCATTTT. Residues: CASRPGTGSNQPQHF.

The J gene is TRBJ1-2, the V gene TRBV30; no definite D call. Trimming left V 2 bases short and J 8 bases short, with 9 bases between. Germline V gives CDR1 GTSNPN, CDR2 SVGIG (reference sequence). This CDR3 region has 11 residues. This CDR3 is CAWSLGWGYTF. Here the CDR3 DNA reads TGTGCCTGGAGTCTCGGATGGGGCTACACCTTC.

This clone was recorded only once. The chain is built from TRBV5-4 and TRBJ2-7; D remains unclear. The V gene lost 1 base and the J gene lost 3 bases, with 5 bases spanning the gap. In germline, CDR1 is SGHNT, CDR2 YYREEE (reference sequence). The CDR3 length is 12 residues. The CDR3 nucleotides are TGTGCCAGCAGCTTGTCCGGCTACGAGCAGTACTTC. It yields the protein CASSLSGYEQYF.

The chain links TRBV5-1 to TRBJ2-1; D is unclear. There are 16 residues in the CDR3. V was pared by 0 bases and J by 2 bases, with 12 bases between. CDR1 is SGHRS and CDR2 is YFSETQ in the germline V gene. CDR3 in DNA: TGCGCCAGCAGCTTGGCCGGAAGGACGGCCTACAATGAGCAGTTCTTC. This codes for CASSLAGRTAYNEQFF.

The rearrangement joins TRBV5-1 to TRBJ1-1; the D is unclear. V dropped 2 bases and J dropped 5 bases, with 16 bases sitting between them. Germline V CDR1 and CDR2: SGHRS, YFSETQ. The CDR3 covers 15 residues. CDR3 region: CASSFSGPAGTEAFF. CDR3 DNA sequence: TGCGCCAGCAGCTTCAGTGGGCCGGCCGGGACTGAAGCTTTCTTT.

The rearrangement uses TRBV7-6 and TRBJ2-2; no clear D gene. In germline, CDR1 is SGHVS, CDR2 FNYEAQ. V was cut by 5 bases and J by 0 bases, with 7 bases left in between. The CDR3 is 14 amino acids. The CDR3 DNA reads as TGTGCCAGCAGCCCCGGGTCGAACACCGGGGAGCTGTTTTTT. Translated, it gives CASSPGSNTGELFF.

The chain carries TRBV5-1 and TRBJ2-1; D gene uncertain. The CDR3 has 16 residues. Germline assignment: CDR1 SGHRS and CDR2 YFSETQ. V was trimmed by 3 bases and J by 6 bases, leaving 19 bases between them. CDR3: CASSSRLSKRGNEQFF. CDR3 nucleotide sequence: TGCGCCAGCAGCTCAAGACTCTCTAAAAGAGGCAATGAGCAGTTCTTC. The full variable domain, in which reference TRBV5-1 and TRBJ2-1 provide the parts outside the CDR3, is KAGVTQTPRYLIKTRGQQVTLSCSPISGHRSVSWYQQTPGQGLQFLFEYFSETQRNKGNFPGRFSGRQFSNSRSEMNVSTLELGDSALYLCASSSRLSKRGNEQFFGPGTRLTVL.

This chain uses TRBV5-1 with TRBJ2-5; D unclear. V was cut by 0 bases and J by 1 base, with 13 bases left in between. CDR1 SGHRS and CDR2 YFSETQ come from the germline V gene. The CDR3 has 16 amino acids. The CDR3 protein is CASSLEGTGPQETQYF. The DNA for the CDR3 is TGCGCCAGCAGCTTGGAGGGCACGGGTCCCCAAGAGACCCAGTACTTC.

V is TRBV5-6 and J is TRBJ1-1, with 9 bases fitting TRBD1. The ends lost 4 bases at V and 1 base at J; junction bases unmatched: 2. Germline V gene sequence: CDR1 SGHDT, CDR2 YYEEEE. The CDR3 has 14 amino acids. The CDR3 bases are TGTGCCAGCAGCAGGACAGGGGAGAACACTGAAGCTTTCTTT. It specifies CASSRTGENTEAFF.

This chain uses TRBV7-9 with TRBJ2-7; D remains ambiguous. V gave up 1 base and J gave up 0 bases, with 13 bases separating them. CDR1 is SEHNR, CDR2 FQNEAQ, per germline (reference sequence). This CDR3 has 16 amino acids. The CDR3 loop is CASSLGNAITSYEQYF. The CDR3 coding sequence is TGTGCCAGCAGCTTAGGCAACGCAATCACCTCCTACGAGCAGTACTTC.

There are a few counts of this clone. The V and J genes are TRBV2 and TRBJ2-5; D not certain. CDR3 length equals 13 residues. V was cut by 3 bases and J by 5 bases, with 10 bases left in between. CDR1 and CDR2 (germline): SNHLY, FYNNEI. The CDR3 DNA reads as TGTGCCAGCAGTGAGTTGGGTACGGAGACCCAGTACTTC. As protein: CASSELGTETQYF. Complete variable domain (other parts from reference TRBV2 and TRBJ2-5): EPEVTQTPSHQVTQMGQEVILRCVPISNHLYFYWYRQILGQKVEFLVSFYNNEISEKSEIFDDQFSVERPDGSNFTLKIRSTKLEDSAMYFCASSELGTETQYFGPGTRLLVL.

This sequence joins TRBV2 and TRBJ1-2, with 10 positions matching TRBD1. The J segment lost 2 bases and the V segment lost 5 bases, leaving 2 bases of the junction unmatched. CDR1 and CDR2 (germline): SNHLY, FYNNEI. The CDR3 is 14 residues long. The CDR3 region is CASSRQGANYGYTF. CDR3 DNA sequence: TGTGCCAGCAGTAGACAGGGGGCCAACTATGGCTACACCTTC. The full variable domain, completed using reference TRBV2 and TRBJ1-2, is EPEVTQTPSHQVTQMGQEVILRCVPISNHLYFYWYRQILGQKVEFLVSFYNNEISEKSEIFDDQFSVERPDGSNFTLKIRSTKLEDSAMYFCASSRQGANYGYTFGSGTRLTVV.

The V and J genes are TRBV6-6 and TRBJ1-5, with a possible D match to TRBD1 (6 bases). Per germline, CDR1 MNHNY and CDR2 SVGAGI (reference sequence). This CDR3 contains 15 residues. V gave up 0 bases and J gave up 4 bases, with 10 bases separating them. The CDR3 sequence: CASSYSSGENQPQHF. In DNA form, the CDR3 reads TGTGCCAGCAGTTACTCTTCAGGGGAAAATCAGCCCCAGCATTTT.

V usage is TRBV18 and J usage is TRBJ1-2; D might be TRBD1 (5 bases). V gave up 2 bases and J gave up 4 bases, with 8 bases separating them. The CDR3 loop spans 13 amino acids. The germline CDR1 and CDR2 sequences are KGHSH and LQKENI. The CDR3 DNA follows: TGTGCCAGCTCACCAGACAGAAGCTATGGCTACACCTTC. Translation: CASSPDRSYGYTF.

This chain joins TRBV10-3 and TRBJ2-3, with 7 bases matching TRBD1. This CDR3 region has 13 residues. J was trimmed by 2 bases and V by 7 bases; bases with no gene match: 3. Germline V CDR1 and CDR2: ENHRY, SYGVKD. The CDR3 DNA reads TGTGCCATCACCGGGACAGTCACAGATACGCAGTATTTT. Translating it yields CAITGTVTDTQYF.

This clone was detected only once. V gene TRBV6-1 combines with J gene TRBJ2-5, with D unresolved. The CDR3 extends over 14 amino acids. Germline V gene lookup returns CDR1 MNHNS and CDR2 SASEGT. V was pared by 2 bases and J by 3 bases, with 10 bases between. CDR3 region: CASSESYLEETQYF. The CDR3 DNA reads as TGTGCCAGCAGTGAAAGTTATCTTGAAGAGACCCAGTACTTC.